A single sample gave rise to the 26 T cell receptor beta chains below, sequenced in a study of blood T cell repertoires in COVID-19. Sequencing used immunoSEQ multiplex PCR; TCRdb keeps in-frame clones, though not all of them. The profile covers roughly 120,000 clones, with approximately 80% appearing a single time and approximately 7% taken by the ten largest. Input material: peripheral blood. These receptor sequences come from a man between 65 and 80 years old with active or convalescent COVID-19.

This rearrangement joins TRBV5-6 to TRBJ2-7, with D tentatively TRBD1 (6 bases). CDR3 length: 14 amino acids. Germline V gives CDR1 SGHDT, CDR2 YYEEEE. V lost 2 bases and J 4 bases, leaving 13 bases between the germline ends. This CDR3 reads CASSFSGRGYEQYF. Written as DNA, the CDR3 is TGTGCCAGCAGCTTCAGTGGCAGGGGATACGAGCAGTACTTC.

V gene TRBV12-5 combines with J gene TRBJ1-5; 7 bases match TRBD1. Germline CDR1 and CDR2: LGHNT and FRNRAP. V lost 6 bases, J lost 3 bases, and 11 bases stayed unmatched. The CDR3 extends over 16 amino acids. CDR3 loop: CASGTTTGRANQPQHF. CDR3 nucleotide sequence: TGTGCTAGTGGAACAACGACAGGGCGTGCCAATCAGCCCCAGCATTTT.

This clone was recorded once. This chain links TRBV28 with TRBJ2-1, with TRBD2 identical over 16 bases. V gave up 5 bases and J gave up 9 bases; unmatched junction bases: 19. Germline-derived CDR1 and CDR2 are MDHEN and SYDVKM. The CDR3 consists of 20 residues. DNA for the CDR3: TGTGCCAGCAGTCCACGTCCCGGGACTAGCGGGAGGGTCCTCATCGGTGAGCAGTTCTTC. Translated: CASSPRPGTSGRVLIGEQFF. Full variable domain (rest looked up from reference TRBV28 and TRBJ2-1): DVKVTQSSRYLVKRTGEKVFLECVQDMDHENMFWYRQDPGLGLRLIYFSYDVKMKEKGDIPEGYSVSREKKERFSLILESASTNQTSMYLCASSPRPGTSGRVLIGEQFFGPGTRLTVL.

CDR3 bases: TGTGCCAGCAGCCAGGGGGACAGGGGGAGCAATCAGCCCCAGCATTTT. It specifies CASSQGDRGSNQPQHF. The rearrangement uses TRBV11-2 and TRBJ1-5; 11 positions agree with TRBD1. This CDR3 comprises 16 residues. V was pared by 5 bases and J by 1 base, with 4 bases of the junction left unmatched. Germline CDR1 SGHAT, CDR2 FQNNGV. The full variable domain, with the rest looked up from reference TRBV11-2 and TRBJ1-5, is EAGVAQSPRYKIIEKRQSVAFWCNPISGHATLYWYQQILGQGPKLLIQFQNNGVVDDSQLPKDRFSAERLKGVDSTLKIQPAKLEDSAVYLCASSQGDRGSNQPQHFGDGTRLSIL.

V and J are TRBV10-3 and TRBJ1-2; D is uncertain. The CDR3 has 14 amino acids. V was shortened by 6 bases and J by 1 base, with 12 bases between the two germline ends. The germline V gene encodes CDR1 ENHRY and CDR2 SYGVKD. CDR3 DNA sequence: TGTGCCATCAGAAGAATGACGGGTAACTATGGCTACACCTTC. Encoded protein: CAIRRMTGNYGYTF.

The chain joins TRBV3-1 (or the pseudogene TRBV3-2) to TRBJ1-5; D is ambiguous. The CDR3 consists of 14 residues. Trimming removed 0 bases from V and 6 bases from J, with 9 bases in between. Germline V gives CDR1 LGHDT, CDR2 YNNKEL (reference sequence). The CDR3 sequence: CASSQEPGSQPQHF. In DNA, the CDR3 is TGTGCCAGCAGCCAAGAGCCAGGCAGTCAGCCCCAGCATTTT.

The chain uses TRBV7-9 and TRBJ1-3; D is ambiguous. Germline values: CDR1 SEHNR, CDR2 FQNEAQ (reference sequence). This CDR3 region has 11 residues. V shed 8 bases and J shed 1 base, with 3 bases lying between them. Written as DNA, the CDR3 is TGTGCCAGCCATTCTGGAAACACCATATATTTT. Protein sequence: CASHSGNTIYF.

This clone was observed a few times. J is TRBJ2-2 and V is TRBV11-2; 10 nucleotides match TRBD2. Trimming took 7 bases from V and 0 from J; bases not matched to a gene: 5. The germline V gene has CDR1 SGHAT and CDR2 FQNNGV. This CDR3 comprises 16 residues. CDR3 DNA sequence: TGTGCCAGCATCCCCGGACTAGCGGCGAACACCGGGGAGCTGTTTTTT. It encodes CASIPGLAANTGELFF.

This clone turned up a few times. The rearrangement joins TRBV18 to TRBJ2-5; 7 nucleotides match TRBD1. V was pared by 3 bases and J by 2 bases, with 3 bases of the junction left unmatched. Germline CDR1 reads KGHSH; CDR2 reads LQKENI. The CDR3 extends over 14 amino acids. The CDR3 protein is CASSPGQTQETQYF. The CDR3 region has the DNA TGTGCCAGCTCACCGGGACAGACGCAAGAGACCCAGTACTTC. The variable domain in full, with the rest retrieved from reference TRBV18 and TRBJ2-5, is NAGVMQNPRHLVRRRGQEARLRCSPMKGHSHVYWYRQLPEEGLKFMVYLQKENIIDESGMPKERFSAEFPKEGPSILRIQQVVRGDSAAYFCASSPGQTQETQYFGPGTRLLVL.

This clone was counted a few times. The chain recombines TRBV6-1 with TRBJ1-5; weak D call: TRBD1 (5 bases). V lost 2 bases and J lost 1, with 18 bases in between. CDR3 size: 18 residues. Germline CDR1 is MNHNS and CDR2 is SASEGT. CDR3 region: CASSEREFGGWSNQPQHF. The CDR3 DNA is TGTGCCAGCAGTGAAAGAGAGTTCGGGGGATGGAGCAATCAGCCCCAGCATTTT.

A word on this clone: The same CDR3 is also encoded by other DNA sequences in this sample. The chain joins TRBV5-1 to TRBJ2-3, with 8 nucleotides matching TRBD2. The CDR3 runs 15 residues. Unmatched junction bases numbered 3, after V lost 0 bases and J lost 3 bases. The germline V gene has CDR1 SGHRS and CDR2 YFSETQ. DNA of the CDR3: TGCGCCAGCAGCTTGGCCTCGGGGGGGACAGATACGCAGTATTTT. Protein product: CASSLASGGTDTQYF.

The rearrangement links TRBV6-1 to TRBJ2-7; D perhaps matches TRBD2 (5 bases). The CDR3 sequence is 13 residues long. Germline CDR1 MNHNS, CDR2 SASEGT. The germline V and J ends were trimmed by 1 base and 6 bases, with 10 bases remaining between them. The CDR3: CASSEEPEGEQYF. CDR3 nucleotides: TGTGCCAGCAGTGAAGAACCAGAGGGCGAGCAGTACTTC.

This chain uses TRBV3-1 (or the pseudogene TRBV3-2) with TRBJ1-5; D not certain. CDR1 is LGHDT and CDR2 is YNNKEL in the germline V gene (reference sequence). The ends were cut back, 4 bases at V and 7 bases at J, with 14 bases in the middle. The CDR3 consists of 14 residues. The CDR3 sequence is CASSPGGDGQPQHF. CDR3 nucleotide sequence: TGTGCCAGCAGCCCGGGAGGCGACGGACAGCCCCAGCATTTT.

V usage is TRBV3-1 (or the pseudogene TRBV3-2) and J usage is TRBJ2-5; TRBD2 matches at 7 bases. Germline lookup yields CDR1 LGHDT and CDR2 YNNKEL (reference sequence). V shed 1 base and J 2 bases; nucleotides not matched to a gene: 1. CDR3 size: 14 residues. For the CDR3, the DNA is TGTGCCAGCAGCCAAGGAGCGGGGCAAGAGACCCAGTACTTC. It encodes CASSQGAGQETQYF.

V is TRBV9 and J is TRBJ2-1, with TRBD1 as a possible D gene (5 bases). The V gene lost 1 base and the J gene lost 3 bases, with 11 bases spanning the gap. Germline V gene data show CDR1 as SGDLS and CDR2 as YYNGEE. CDR3 length equals 15 residues. CDR3 DNA sequence: TGTGCCAGCAGCGTATCAGGGAACAGCTACAATGAGCAGTTCTTC. This translates into CASSVSGNSYNEQFF.

This clone was seen a few times. The V gene is TRBV28, the J gene TRBJ1-4; 7 nucleotides agree with TRBD1. V lost 8 bases, J lost 1 base, and 1 base stayed unmatched. The CDR3 consists of 13 residues. Germline V gene lookup returns CDR1 MDHEN and CDR2 SYDVKM. CDR3 DNA sequence: TGTGCCAGCCGGACAGGAACTAATGAAAAACTGTTTTTT. This translates into CASRTGTNEKLFF.

This clone showed up just a few times. The chain uses TRBV9 and TRBJ1-6, with 8 positions matching TRBD1. The ends lost 4 bases at V and 7 bases at J; junction bases unmatched: 7. CDR1 is SGDLS and CDR2 is YYNGEE in the germline V gene. This CDR3 has 15 amino acids. Here the CDR3 DNA reads TGTGCCAGCAGCCCTCGACAGGGGCCGAATTCACCCCTCCACTTT. Encoded protein: CASSPRQGPNSPLHF.

The rearrangement joins TRBV3-1 (or the pseudogene TRBV3-2) to TRBJ2-7; 10 bases map to TRBD2. J gave up 1 base and V 3 bases, and 3 bases lay outside the gene matches. This CDR3 contains 15 residues. The germline gives CDR1 LGHDT, CDR2 YNNKEL (reference sequence). The DNA for the CDR3 is TGTGCCAGCAGCCAGCGGACTAGCGGATCCTACGAGCAGTACTTC. Protein product: CASSQRTSGSYEQYF.

This clone has ten or more counts. The chain links TRBV7-9 to TRBJ1-1; D unclear. The CDR3 runs 16 residues. From germline, CDR1 is SEHNR and CDR2 FQNEAQ (reference sequence). V was pared by 6 bases and J by 10 bases, with 27 bases between. The CDR3 DNA reads TGTGCCAGCAGTCCTCGCTACCCGAGACAAAATTTAGGAGCTTTCTTT. Amino acids: CASSPRYPRQNLGAFF.

The rearrangement joins TRBV3-1 (or the pseudogene TRBV3-2) to TRBJ2-1; perhaps TRBD1 as D (5 bases). The V gene lost 6 bases and the J gene lost 5 bases, with 11 bases spanning the gap. The CDR3 loop spans 13 amino acids. Germline loops: CDR1 LGHDT, CDR2 YNNKEL (reference sequence). The CDR3 protein is CASSRDRHNEQFF. The CDR3 nucleotides read TGTGCCAGCAGTCGCGACAGACACAATGAGCAGTTCTTC.

The chain employs TRBV6-5 and TRBJ2-3; tentatively, D is TRBD1 (5 bases). The germline gives CDR1 MNHEY, CDR2 SVGAGI. The CDR3 runs 15 residues. V lost 6 bases to trimming and J lost 0 bases, with 13 bases between them. CDR3 loop: CASSPWGSSTDTQYF. The CDR3 nucleotides read TGTGCCAGCAGCCCGTGGGGCTCCAGCACAGATACGCAGTATTTT.

The chain carries TRBV2 and TRBJ1-2; 7 positions agree with TRBD1. The ends lost 4 bases at V and 7 bases at J; junction bases unmatched: 9. Germline V gene lookup returns CDR1 SNHLY and CDR2 FYNNEI. This CDR3 region has 14 residues. Written as DNA, the CDR3 is TGTGCCAGCAGTGTCGGACACGGGACAGCTGGCTACACCTTC. This encodes CASSVGHGTAGYTF.

The CDR3 reads CAFSGGSDEKLFF. In DNA form, the CDR3 reads TGTGCCTTTTCAGGGGGATCGGATGAAAAACTGTTTTTT. V is TRBV30 and J is TRBJ1-4; the match to TRBD1 covers 7 bases. The junction had 8 bases not matched to a gene; V was cut back by 7 bases and J by 6 bases. Germline assignment: CDR1 GTSNPN and CDR2 SVGIG (reference sequence). CDR3 length: 13 residues.

The chain has TRBV5-1 and TRBJ1-5; TRBD1 matches 7 bases. The CDR3 consists of 16 residues. CDR1 and CDR2 (germline): SGHRS, YFSETQ. V gave up 4 bases and J gave up 6 bases; unmatched junction bases: 13. The chain's CDR3 is CASSLTGLPPIQPQHF. As DNA, the CDR3 is TGCGCCAGCAGCCTGACAGGGCTCCCCCCAATTCAGCCCCAGCATTTT.

The rearrangement uses TRBV2 and TRBJ2-1; TRBD2 matches at 9 bases. This CDR3 has 14 residues. Unmatched junction bases numbered 16, after V lost 6 bases and J lost 16 bases. Per the germline V gene, CDR1 is SNHLY and CDR2 is FYNNEI. CDR3 sequence (DNA): TGTGCCAGCAGACCGCTGGAGCGGGAGGCTCAGGATTTCTTC. This sequence encodes CASRPLEREAQDFF.

This chain uses TRBV6-5 with TRBJ1-4; 7 bases line up with TRBD1. Germline V CDR1 and CDR2: MNHEY, SVGAGI. This CDR3 is built from 15 residues. With 7 bases clipped from V and 8 bases from J, the junction kept 13 bases outside the gene matches. In DNA form, the CDR3 reads TGTGCCAGCAACGGAAAAAAGACAGGGACCGAAAAACTGTTTTTT. Residues: CASNGKKTGTEKLFF.